This T cell receptor (beta chain) was obtained from a study of cytomegalovirus exposure and HLA in healthy donors. PCR used 60 Vbeta primers and 13 Jbeta primers. Only in-frame clones appear in the TCRdb table, and some are missing; sequencing was by immunoSEQ multiplex PCR. The data show 130,000 or so clones, 80% to 90% seen once. A note on this clone: The antigen is undetermined.

Donors were nominally healthy when sampled, though unrecorded immune exposures were likely. Study-level points and caveats: CMV antigen specificity of a few CMV-associated chains was confirmed in vitro.

The sequence derives from a woman younger than 45 in good health and CMV-seronegative. The sequenced sample consisted of PBMCs.

The CDR3 loop reads CASSIAPGMGYSEAFF. The CDR3 DNA reads TGTGCCAGTAGTATAGCGCCGGGGATGGGATACTCTGAAGCTTTCTTT. The J gene is TRBJ1-1, the V gene TRBV19, with D hard to call. Trimming took 1 base from V and 6 from J, leaving 18 bases between them. Germline V gene data show CDR1 as LNHDA and CDR2 as SQIVND (reference sequence). This CDR3 is 16 amino acids long.